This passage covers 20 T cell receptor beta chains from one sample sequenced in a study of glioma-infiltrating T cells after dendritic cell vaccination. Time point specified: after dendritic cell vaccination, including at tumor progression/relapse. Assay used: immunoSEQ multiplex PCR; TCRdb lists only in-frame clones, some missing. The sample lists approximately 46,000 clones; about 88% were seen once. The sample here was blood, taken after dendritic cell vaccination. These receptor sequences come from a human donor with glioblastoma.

CDR3 DNA: TGCGCCAGCAGCTTGGAGGTTCAGGCTGCCAGTGAAAAACTGTTTTTT. Residues: CASSLEVQAASEKLFF. V gene TRBV5-1 combines with J gene TRBJ1-4; the D is unclear. This CDR3 contains 16 residues. CDR1 SGHRS and CDR2 YFSETQ come from the germline V gene. V lost 0 bases, J lost 7 bases, and 16 bases lay in between.

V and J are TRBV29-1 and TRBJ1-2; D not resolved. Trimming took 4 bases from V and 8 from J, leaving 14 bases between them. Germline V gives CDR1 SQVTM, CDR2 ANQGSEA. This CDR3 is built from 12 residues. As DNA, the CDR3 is TGCAGCGTTGGTGAGGGAAGAGGAGGCTACACCTTC. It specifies CSVGEGRGGYTF.

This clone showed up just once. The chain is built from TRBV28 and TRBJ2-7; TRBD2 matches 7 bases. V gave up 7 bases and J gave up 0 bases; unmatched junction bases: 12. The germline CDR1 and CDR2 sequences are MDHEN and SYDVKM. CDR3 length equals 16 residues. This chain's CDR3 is CASTPGGSGPSYEQYF. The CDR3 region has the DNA TGTGCCAGCACCCCCGGTGGTAGCGGGCCCTCCTACGAGCAGTACTTC.

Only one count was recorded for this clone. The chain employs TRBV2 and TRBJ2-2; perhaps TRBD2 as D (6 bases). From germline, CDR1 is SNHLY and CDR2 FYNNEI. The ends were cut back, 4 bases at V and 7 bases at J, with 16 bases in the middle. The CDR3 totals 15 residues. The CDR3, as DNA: TGTGCCAGCAGTGGGGCTTTCGGGCGGGGCGGGGAGCTGTTTTTT. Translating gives CASSGAFGRGGELFF. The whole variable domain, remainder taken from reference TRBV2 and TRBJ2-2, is EPEVTQTPSHQVTQMGQEVILRCVPISNHLYFYWYRQILGQKVEFLVSFYNNEISEKSEIFDDQFSVERPDGSNFTLKIRSTKLEDSAMYFCASSGAFGRGGELFFGEGSRLTVL.

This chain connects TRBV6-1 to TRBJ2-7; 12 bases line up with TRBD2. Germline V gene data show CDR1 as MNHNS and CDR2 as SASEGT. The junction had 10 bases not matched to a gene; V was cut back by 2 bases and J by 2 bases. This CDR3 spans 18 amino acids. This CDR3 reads CASSELAGGMGGTYEQYF. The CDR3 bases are TGTGCCAGCAGTGAACTAGCGGGAGGGATGGGCGGGACCTACGAGCAGTACTTC.

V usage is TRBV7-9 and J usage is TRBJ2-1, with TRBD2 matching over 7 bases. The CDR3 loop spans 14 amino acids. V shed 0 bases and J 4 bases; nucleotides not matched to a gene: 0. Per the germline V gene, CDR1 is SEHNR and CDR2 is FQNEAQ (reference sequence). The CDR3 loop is CASSLAGGYNEQFF. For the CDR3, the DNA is TGTGCCAGCAGCTTAGCGGGAGGGTACAATGAGCAGTTCTTC.

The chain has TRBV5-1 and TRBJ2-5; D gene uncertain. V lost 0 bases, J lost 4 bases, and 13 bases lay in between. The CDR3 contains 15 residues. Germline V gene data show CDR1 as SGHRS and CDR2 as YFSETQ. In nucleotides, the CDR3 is TGCGCCAGCAGCTTGGAGGCCAGGCCCGGAGAGACCCAGTACTTC. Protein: CASSLEARPGETQYF.

CDR3 residues: CASSVDNEQFF. The CDR3 DNA reads TGTGCCAGCAGCGTCGACAATGAGCAGTTCTTC. V and J are TRBV9 and TRBJ2-1, with D hard to call. The CDR3 sequence is 11 residues long. V shed 2 bases and J shed 5 bases, with 2 bases lying between them. Germline values: CDR1 SGDLS, CDR2 YYNGEE.

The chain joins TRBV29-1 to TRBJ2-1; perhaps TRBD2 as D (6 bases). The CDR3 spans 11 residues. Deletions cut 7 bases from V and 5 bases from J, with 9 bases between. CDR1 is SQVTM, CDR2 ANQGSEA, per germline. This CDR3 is CSGWGDNEQFF. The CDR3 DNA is TGCAGCGGTTGGGGGGACAATGAGCAGTTCTTC.

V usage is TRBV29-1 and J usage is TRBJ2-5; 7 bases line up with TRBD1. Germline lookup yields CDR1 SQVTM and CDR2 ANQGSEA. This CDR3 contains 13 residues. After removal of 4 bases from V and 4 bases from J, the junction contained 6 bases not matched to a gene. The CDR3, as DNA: TGCAGCGTTGGGGGGACAGACCCAGAGACCCAGTACTTC. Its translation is CSVGGTDPETQYF.

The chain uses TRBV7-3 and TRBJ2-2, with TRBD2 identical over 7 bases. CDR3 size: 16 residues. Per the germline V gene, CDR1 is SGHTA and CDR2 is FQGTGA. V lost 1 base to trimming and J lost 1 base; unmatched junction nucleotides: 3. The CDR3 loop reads CASSLSGTMNTGELFF. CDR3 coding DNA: TGTGCCAGCAGCTTAAGTGGGACTATGAACACCGGGGAGCTGTTTTTT.

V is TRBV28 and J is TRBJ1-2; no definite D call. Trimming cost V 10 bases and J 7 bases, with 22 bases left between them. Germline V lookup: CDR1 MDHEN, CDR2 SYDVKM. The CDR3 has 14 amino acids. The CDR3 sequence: CATLRSGARAGYTF. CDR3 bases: TGTGCCACCTTACGTTCAGGCGCCCGAGCTGGCTACACCTTC.

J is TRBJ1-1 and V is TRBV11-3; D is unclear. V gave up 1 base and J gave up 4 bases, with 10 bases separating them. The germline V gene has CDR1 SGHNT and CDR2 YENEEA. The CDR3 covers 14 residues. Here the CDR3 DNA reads TGTGCCAGCAGCTTAGCCGGTGGGAGCACTGAAGCTTTCTTT. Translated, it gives CASSLAGGSTEAFF. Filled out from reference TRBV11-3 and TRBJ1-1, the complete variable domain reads EAGVVQSPRYKIIEKKQPVAFWCNPISGHNTLYWYLQNLGQGPELLIRYENEEAVDDSQLPKDRFSAERLKGVDSTLKIQPAELGDSAVYLCASSLAGGSTEAFFGQGTRLTVV.

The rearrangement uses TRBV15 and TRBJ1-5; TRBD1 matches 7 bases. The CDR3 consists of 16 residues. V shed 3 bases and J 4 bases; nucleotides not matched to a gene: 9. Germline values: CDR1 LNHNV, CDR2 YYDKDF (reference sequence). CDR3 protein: CATSRGTAFPNQPQHF. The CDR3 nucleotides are TGTGCCACCAGCAGGGGGACAGCCTTCCCTAATCAGCCCCAGCATTTT.

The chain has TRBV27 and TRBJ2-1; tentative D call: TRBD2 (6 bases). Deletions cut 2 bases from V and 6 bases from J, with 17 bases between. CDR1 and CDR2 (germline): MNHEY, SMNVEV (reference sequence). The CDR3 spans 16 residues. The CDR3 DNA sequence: TGTGCCAGCAGTTTAAGGGGTGGAGGGTTTGGCAATGAGCAGTTCTTC. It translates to CASSLRGGGFGNEQFF.

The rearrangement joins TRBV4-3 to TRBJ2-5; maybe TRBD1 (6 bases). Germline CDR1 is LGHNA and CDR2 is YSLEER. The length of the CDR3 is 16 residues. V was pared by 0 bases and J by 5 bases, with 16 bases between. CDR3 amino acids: CASSQDLPGVGETQYF. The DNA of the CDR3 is TGCGCCAGCAGCCAAGATCTTCCAGGGGTCGGGGAGACCCAGTACTTC.

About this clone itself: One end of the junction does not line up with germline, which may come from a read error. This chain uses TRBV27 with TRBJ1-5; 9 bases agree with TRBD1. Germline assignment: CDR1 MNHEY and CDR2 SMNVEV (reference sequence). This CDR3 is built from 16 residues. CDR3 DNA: TGTGTCAGCAGTACGAGGACAGGGGCTAGCAATCAGCCCCAGCATTTT. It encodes CVSSTRTGASNQPQHF.

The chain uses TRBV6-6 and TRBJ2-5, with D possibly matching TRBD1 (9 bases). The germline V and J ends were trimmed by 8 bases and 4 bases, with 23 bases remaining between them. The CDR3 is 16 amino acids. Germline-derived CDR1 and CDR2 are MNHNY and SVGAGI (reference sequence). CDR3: CASPGQGIGRGETQYF. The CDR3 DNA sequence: TGTGCCAGCCCGGGACAGGGAATCGGGAGGGGAGAGACCCAGTACTTC.

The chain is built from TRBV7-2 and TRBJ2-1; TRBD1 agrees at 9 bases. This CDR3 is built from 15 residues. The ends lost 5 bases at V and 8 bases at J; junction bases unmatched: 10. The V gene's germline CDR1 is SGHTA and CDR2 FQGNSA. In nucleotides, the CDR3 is TGTGCCAGCAGCCTCGGGACAGGGAAGGGCTATGAGCAGTTCTTC. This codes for CASSLGTGKGYEQFF.

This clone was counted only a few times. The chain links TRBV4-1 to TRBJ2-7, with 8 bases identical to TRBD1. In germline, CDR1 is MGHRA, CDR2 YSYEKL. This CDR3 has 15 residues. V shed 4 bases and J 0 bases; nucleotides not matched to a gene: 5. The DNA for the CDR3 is TGCGCCAGCAGCCCCCCCGGGACAGGCTCCTACGAGCAGTACTTC. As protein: CASSPPGTGSYEQYF.